This T cell receptor beta chain was identified during a study of follicular helper T cells after annual influenza vaccination. Study context: Blood was drawn on days 0, 7 and 28 after vaccination. Study results and limitations: ICOS-CD38- cTfh most often held earlier Day 7 ICOS+CD38+ clones. The much larger non-cTfh compartments may have been undersampled.

To note about this clone: Its specificity is unknown.

The method was immunoSEQ multiplex PCR; TCRdb's version includes in-frame clones alone and lacks a portion of them. The profile covers 9,900 or so clones, with more than 60% appearing a single time and 0.7% to 0.9% taken by the ten largest. Donors were community-dwelling with no influenza vaccine in the prior 6 months. Deletions cut 5 bases from V and 2 bases from J, with 19 bases between. Per the germline V gene, CDR1 is LNHDA and CDR2 is SQIVND (reference sequence). This CDR3 has 16 residues. The J gene is TRBJ2-7, the V gene TRBV19; D is possibly TRBD1 (6 bases). This sample comprised CXCR5- memory CD4+ T cells sorted from blood, obtained 6 weeks after influenza vaccination. This receptor was obtained from an adult who received the influenza vaccine. CDR3 protein: CASSDRITGTTYEQYF. The CDR3 nucleotides are TGTGCCAGTAGTGACCGTATAACCGGGACAACCTACGAGCAGTACTTC.